These 32 T cell receptor beta chains share one sample of origin, sequenced in a study of cytomegalovirus exposure and HLA in healthy donors (dated by TCRdb to the late 2010s). Library generation was performed with the immunoSEQ multiplex PCR assay. In its TCRdb copy, this immuneACCESS table keeps in-frame sequences only and misses some clones. Where compared with another copy, unresolved V genes explain less than half of these, and the others have no known cause. In this sample the table shows some 150,000 clones, around nine tenths of which occur a single time. The leading ten clones occupy 2.5% to 3% of the sample. Sequencing was carried out using PBMCs. The receptors originated from a young man in good health and CMV-seronegative.

The chain is built from TRBV15 and TRBJ2-1, with 10 bases fitting TRBD2. After removal of 2 bases from V and 5 bases from J, the junction contained 9 bases not matched to a gene. The germline V gene has CDR1 LNHNV and CDR2 YYDKDF (reference sequence). The CDR3 totals 17 residues. CDR3 region: CATSRSAGGIRDNEQFF. CDR3 coding DNA: TGTGCCACCAGCAGATCAGCGGGAGGGATTCGGGACAATGAGCAGTTCTTC.

The chain has TRBV5-1 and TRBJ2-5; TRBD1 matches 8 bases. Germline CDR1 and CDR2: SGHRS and YFSETQ. The V and J ends lost 7 bases and 4 bases, in that order; junction bases with no gene match: 15. CDR3 size: 16 residues. The CDR3 region is CASWEDRGSFAETQYF. The CDR3 nucleotides read TGCGCCAGCTGGGAAGACAGGGGTAGTTTCGCAGAGACCCAGTACTTC.

The rearrangement joins TRBV6-1 to TRBJ2-5; weak D call: TRBD1 (6 bases). The V gene lost 3 bases and the J gene lost 5 bases, with 13 bases spanning the gap. The V gene's germline CDR1 is MNHNS and CDR2 SASEGT. CDR3 length: 14 amino acids. CDR3 loop: CASSDQGGTETQYF. The CDR3 DNA follows: TGTGCCAGCAGTGACCAAGGGGGTACGGAGACCCAGTACTTC.

V is TRBV6-5 and J is TRBJ2-7; tentatively, D is TRBD2 (5 bases). This CDR3 spans 13 amino acids. Trimming cost V 8 bases and J 6 bases, with 17 bases left between them. The germline CDR1 and CDR2 sequences are MNHEY and SVGAGI. In DNA form, the CDR3 reads TGTGCCAGCGATGGCACCGGGGTCGGCGAGCAGTACGTC. Amino acid sequence: CASDGTGVGEQYV.

This rearrangement joins TRBV4-2 to TRBJ2-1, with 10 bases identical to TRBD2. J lost 7 bases, V lost 1 base, and 4 bases had no gene match. The CDR3 is 15 amino acids. CDR1 LGHNA and CDR2 YNFKEQ come from the germline V gene. The DNA for the CDR3 is TGTGCCAGCAGCCAAGGAGCGGGAGGGTTTAATGAGCAGTTCTTC. Its translation is CASSQGAGGFNEQFF.

The genes are TRBV4-2 and TRBJ2-7, with 7 bases lining up with TRBD1. The CDR3 length is 16 residues. Trimming at V came to 3 bases and at J to 2 bases, leaving 10 bases not matched to a gene. Per the germline V gene, CDR1 is LGHNA and CDR2 is YNFKEQ. In DNA form, the CDR3 reads TGTGCCAGCAGCCAGGCCCGGGACAGTCTGACCTACGAGCAGTACTTC. Amino acid sequence: CASSQARDSLTYEQYF.

This sequence joins TRBV6-1 and TRBJ2-3; D is unclear. Germline V gives CDR1 MNHNS, CDR2 SASEGT. Trimming left V 7 bases short and J 3 bases short, with 14 bases between. The CDR3 spans 14 residues. In DNA form, the CDR3 reads TGTGCCAGCAAAGGAGAGGCTGAAACAGATACGCAGTATTTT. Amino acid sequence: CASKGEAETDTQYF.

J is TRBJ2-2 and V is TRBV5-1; tentatively, D is TRBD2 (5 bases). The CDR3 is 16 residues long. Looked up from germline, CDR1 is SGHRS and CDR2 is YFSETQ. Trimming took 2 bases from V and 7 from J, leaving 18 bases between them. The CDR3 is CASSFIGGSAVGELFF. CDR3 in DNA: TGCGCCAGCAGCTTTATTGGCGGGTCGGCGGTCGGGGAGCTGTTTTTT.

The J gene is TRBJ2-2, the V gene TRBV5-4; TRBD2 is a possible D gene (5 bases). There are 15 residues in the CDR3. Germline V gene sequence: CDR1 SGHNT, CDR2 YYREEE (reference sequence). Trimming stripped 2 bases from V and 5 bases from J, with 13 bases between. CDR3: CASSLGNPGTGELFF. In nucleotides, the CDR3 is TGTGCCAGCAGCTTAGGGAACCCGGGGACCGGGGAGCTGTTTTTT.

This rearrangement joins TRBV29-1 to TRBJ1-4; D is ambiguous. The CDR3 covers 13 residues. Per the germline V gene, CDR1 is SQVTM and CDR2 is ANQGSEA. The V end was cut by 6 bases, the J end by 3 bases, with 11 bases between. CDR3 loop: CSVGVAANEKLFF. The CDR3 DNA sequence: TGCAGCGTGGGAGTTGCGGCTAATGAAAAACTGTTTTTT.

This clone has only one observation. The chain joins TRBV25-1 to TRBJ2-1; 9 bases match TRBD2. Germline assignment: CDR1 MGHDK and CDR2 SYGVNS. The CDR3 sequence is 16 residues long. With 2 bases clipped from V and 4 bases from J, the junction kept 6 bases outside the gene matches. The CDR3 sequence: CASSENAGGPYNEQFF. For the CDR3, the DNA is TGTGCCAGCAGTGAAAACGCGGGGGGGCCTTACAATGAGCAGTTCTTC. Complete variable domain (other parts from reference TRBV25-1 and TRBJ2-1): EADIYQTPRYLVIGTGKKITLECSQTMGHDKMYWYQQDPGMELHLIHYSYGVNSTEKGDLSSESTVSRIRTEHFPLTLESARPSHTSQYLCASSENAGGPYNEQFFGPGTRLTVL.

The J gene is TRBJ1-3, the V gene TRBV6-5; D remains ambiguous. The germline V gene has CDR1 MNHEY and CDR2 SVGAGI. V was trimmed by 10 bases and J by 0 bases, leaving 13 bases between them. This CDR3 contains 14 residues. As DNA, the CDR3 is TGTGCCACCCGAGTCGCAGGCTCTGGAAACACCATATATTTT. It specifies CATRVAGSGNTIYF.

The sample holds one count of this clone. The chain recombines TRBV27 with TRBJ1-4; 7 positions agree with TRBD1. V trimming: 6 bases; J trimming: 5 bases; junction bases outside the gene matches: 6. This CDR3 is 14 amino acids long. Looked up from germline, CDR1 is MNHEY and CDR2 is SMNVEV (reference sequence). This chain's CDR3 is CASRQGDSNEKLFF. DNA of the CDR3: TGTGCCAGCAGACAAGGGGACAGCAATGAAAAACTGTTTTTT.

This chain connects TRBV7-9 to TRBJ1-2; D not certain. The CDR3 covers 15 residues. The V gene lost 5 bases and the J gene lost 8 bases, with 21 bases spanning the gap. The germline gives CDR1 SEHNR, CDR2 FQNEAQ (reference sequence). In DNA form, the CDR3 reads TGTGCCAGCAGCCCGAGCGGGAAGGGAGGAGAAGGCTACACCTTC. It translates to CASSPSGKGGEGYTF.

V usage is TRBV29-1 and J usage is TRBJ1-1; the match to TRBD1 covers 9 bases. In germline, CDR1 is SQVTM, CDR2 ANQGSEA. The CDR3 has 17 amino acids. Trimming took 7 bases from V and 4 from J; bases not matched to a gene: 19. CDR3 nucleotide sequence: TGCAGCGCTGGGGACAGGGCTACTCTGGGGGTGAGCACTGAAGCTTTCTTT. It codes for CSAGDRATLGVSTEAFF.

The chain uses TRBV7-9 and TRBJ1-5; TRBD1 might be the D (6 bases). CDR3 size: 14 residues. Germline assignment: CDR1 SEHNR and CDR2 FQNEAQ (reference sequence). Between the trimmed V and J ends, which lost 3 bases and 2 bases, there was a span of 8 bases. Here the CDR3 reads CASSFSGGNQPQHF. As DNA, the CDR3 is TGTGCCAGCAGCTTTTCAGGGGGCAATCAGCCCCAGCATTTT.

The V call is TRBV13, the J call TRBJ1-4; 7 nucleotides match TRBD1. CDR3 length: 16 amino acids. J was trimmed by 5 bases and V by 5 bases; bases with no gene match: 11. Germline loops: CDR1 PRHDT, CDR2 FYEKMQ (reference sequence). The CDR3 sequence: CASSIAPRTGNEKLFF. The CDR3 DNA is TGTGCCAGCAGCATTGCCCCCAGGACAGGAAATGAAAAACTGTTTTTT.

The V call is TRBV27, the J call TRBJ2-2; D ambiguous. From germline, CDR1 is MNHEY and CDR2 SMNVEV (reference sequence). The ends were cut back, 2 bases at V and 2 bases at J, with 6 bases in the middle. The CDR3 length is 14 residues. CDR3 loop: CASSLQHNTGELFF. The CDR3 DNA reads TGTGCCAGCAGTTTACAACACAACACCGGGGAGCTGTTTTTT.

J is TRBJ1-2 and V is TRBV6-5, with 7 nucleotides matching TRBD1. CDR3 length equals 15 residues. The germline gives CDR1 MNHEY, CDR2 SVGAGI. V lost 0 bases and J lost 4; bases outside the gene matches: 5. The CDR3 reads CASSYSGTVGYGYTF. CDR3 sequence (DNA): TGTGCCAGCAGTTACTCGGGGACAGTCGGCTATGGCTACACCTTC.

This clone is a singleton in its sample. The chain has TRBV2 and TRBJ2-2; TRBD1 matches 11 bases. After removal of 6 bases from V and 5 bases from J, the junction contained 5 bases not matched to a gene. CDR1 and CDR2 from the germline V gene are SNHLY and FYNNEI. CDR3 size: 15 residues. For the CDR3, the DNA is TGTGCCAGCAGCCAAGGACAGGGGGCAACCGGGGAGCTGTTTTTT. Residues: CASSQGQGATGELFF. The variable domain in full, with the rest retrieved from reference TRBV2 and TRBJ2-2, is EPEVTQTPSHQVTQMGQEVILRCVPISNHLYFYWYRQILGQKVEFLVSFYNNEISEKSEIFDDQFSVERPDGSNFTLKIRSTKLEDSAMYFCASSQGQGATGELFFGEGSRLTVL.

This clone was observed once. The J gene is TRBJ2-3, the V gene TRBV11-2; 8 nucleotides match TRBD2. The V and J ends lost 5 bases and 0 bases, in that order; junction bases with no gene match: 4. CDR3 length equals 15 residues. Germline V gives CDR1 SGHAT, CDR2 FQNNGV. CDR3 nucleotide sequence: TGTGCCAGCAGCATCACGGGGGGGAGCACAGATACGCAGTATTTT. Its translation is CASSITGGSTDTQYF.

This sequence joins TRBV27 and TRBJ2-5; the match to TRBD1 covers 8 bases. Per the germline V gene, CDR1 is MNHEY and CDR2 is SMNVEV (reference sequence). Trimming took 3 bases from V and 3 from J; bases not matched to a gene: 6. The CDR3 is 15 amino acids. As DNA, the CDR3 is TGTGCCAGCAGTTTTTCGGACAGGGTAGAAGAGACCCAGTACTTC. It is translated as CASSFSDRVEETQYF.

This clone was counted a single time. The J gene is TRBJ2-1, the V gene TRBV4-2, with TRBD2 matching 7 bases. With 1 base clipped from V and 9 bases from J, the junction kept 0 bases outside the gene matches. The CDR3 runs to 12 residues. Germline V gene sequence: CDR1 LGHNA, CDR2 YNFKEQ. The CDR3 sequence is CASSQVAGEQFF. The CDR3 nucleotides are TGTGCCAGCAGCCAAGTAGCGGGTGAGCAGTTCTTC.

The genes are TRBV11-3 and TRBJ2-2; D perhaps matches TRBD1 (5 bases). Trimming pared 5 bases from V and 5 bases from J, leaving 15 bases between. The CDR3 is made up of 15 amino acids. CDR1 is SGHNT, CDR2 YENEEA, per germline. The CDR3 DNA sequence: TGTGCCAGCAGCCTCTCGTCAGGGTTAACCGGGGAGCTGTTTTTT. Translated, it gives CASSLSSGLTGELFF.

The V gene is TRBV30, the J gene TRBJ1-2, with D unresolved. Germline V lookup: CDR1 GTSNPN, CDR2 SVGIG (reference sequence). The V end lost 0 bases, the J end lost 5 bases, and 10 bases lay between the germline ends. The length of the CDR3 is 13 residues. In nucleotides, the CDR3 is TGTGCCTGGAGTGTACAACGGACTTATGGCTACACCTTC. The encoded protein is CAWSVQRTYGYTF.

The chain carries TRBV28 and TRBJ2-7; D not certain. Germline CDR1 is MDHEN and CDR2 is SYDVKM. The V gene lost 3 bases and the J gene lost 5 bases, with 11 bases spanning the gap. The CDR3 loop spans 13 amino acids. CDR3 coding DNA: TGTGCCAGCAGTTTTAGAGGTCCTAACGAGCAGTACGTC. Protein: CASSFRGPNEQYV.

The chain uses TRBV6-6 and TRBJ1-2; 8 bases match TRBD1. V lost 5 bases, J lost 4 bases, and 6 bases stayed unmatched. This CDR3 spans 14 amino acids. Germline CDR1 MNHNY, CDR2 SVGAGI (reference sequence). The CDR3 nucleotides are TGTGCCAGCAGTAAGCCGGGACAGGTCTATGGCTACACCTTC. It is translated as CASSKPGQVYGYTF.

This clone appeared a single time. The V gene is TRBV28, the J gene TRBJ2-7; D is possibly TRBD1 (7 bases). Between the trimmed V and J ends, which lost 8 bases and 3 bases, there was a span of 14 bases. The CDR3 is made up of 13 amino acids. Germline CDR1 MDHEN, CDR2 SYDVKM. This chain's CDR3 is CASRGTANYEQYF. DNA of the CDR3: TGTGCCAGCCGCGGGACAGCGAACTACGAGCAGTACTTC.

The rearrangement links TRBV6-5 to TRBJ2-1; 7 bases agree with TRBD1. Per germline, CDR1 MNHEY and CDR2 SVGAGI. Losses at the gene ends were 2 bases for V and 12 bases for J; bases not matched to a gene: 13. This CDR3 is built from 15 residues. CDR3 region: CASSYGRDSPQGQFF. CDR3 nucleotide sequence: TGTGCCAGCAGTTACGGCCGGGACAGCCCACAGGGGCAGTTCTTC.

The chain joins TRBV5-1 to TRBJ2-3; 7 nucleotides align to TRBD1. V was clipped by 4 bases and J by 5 bases; unmatched bases: 7. CDR1 is SGHRS, CDR2 YFSETQ, per germline. The CDR3 is made up of 14 amino acids. The DNA of the CDR3 is TGCGCCAGCAGCCCGAGGGGGCTGGAAGATACGCAGTATTTT. This translates into CASSPRGLEDTQYF.

There are a few counts of this clone. The chain couples TRBV6-1 to TRBJ1-5; D is possibly TRBD1 (6 bases). Trimming removed 6 bases from V and 4 bases from J, with 16 bases in between. This CDR3 comprises 15 residues. Germline V gene data show CDR1 as MNHNS and CDR2 as SASEGT. The CDR3, as DNA: TGTGCCAGCAGCGGCCCAGGGGTGGAAAATCAGCCCCAGCATTTT. Protein: CASSGPGVENQPQHF.

This chain uses TRBV29-1 with TRBJ1-2; 8 bases line up with TRBD1. This CDR3 is 13 amino acids long. Trimming removed 3 bases from V and 3 bases from J; junction bases left unmatched: 3. Germline values: CDR1 SQVTM, CDR2 ANQGSEA. The CDR3 nucleotides read TGCAGCGTTGAGGGGACAGGAGACTATGGCTACACCTTC. This sequence encodes CSVEGTGDYGYTF.